The next 21 T cell receptor beta chains were all read from a single sample in a study of cytomegalovirus exposure and HLA in healthy donors. The table came from immunoSEQ multiplex PCR; TCRdb's copy has only in-frame clones and leaves some out. The sample lists roughly 80,000 clones, approximately 91% occurring once. Input material: PBMCs. The receptor source for this set is a man between 25 and 39 years old in good health and CMV-seronegative.

The J gene is TRBJ1-4, the V gene TRBV4-1, with no clear D. CDR3 length: 15 amino acids. Trimming cost V 0 bases and J 4 bases, with 9 bases left between them. Germline CDR1 and CDR2: MGHRA and YSYEKL. CDR3 protein: CASSQESGDNEKLFF. CDR3 sequence (DNA): TGCGCCAGCAGCCAAGAGTCCGGTGATAATGAAAAACTGTTTTTT.

Regarding this clone: One end of the junction does not line up with germline, which may come from a read error. The chain combines TRBV6-8 with TRBJ2-7, with D possibly TRBD1 on 6 matching bases. CDR1 is MNHGY, CDR2 SAAAGT, per germline. The CDR3 has 14 amino acids. This chain's CDR3 is CASISRGPSSEQYF. The CDR3 region has the DNA TGTGCCAGCATATCCAGGGGCCCCTCCTCCGAGCAGTACTTC.

The chain employs TRBV7-3 and TRBJ2-1; possibly TRBD2 for D (5 bases). Between the trimmed V and J ends, which lost 0 bases and 0 bases, there was a span of 6 bases. CDR3 length equals 15 residues. CDR1 is SGHTA, CDR2 FQGTGA, per germline. In DNA, the CDR3 is TGTGCCAGCAGCTTAACAGGGAGCTCCTACAATGAGCAGTTCTTC. Residues: CASSLTGSSYNEQFF.

Regarding this clone: The junction departs from the called germline gene at one end, perhaps through a read error. This sequence joins TRBV7-7 and TRBJ2-2; 9 nucleotides line up with TRBD2. From germline, CDR1 is SSHAT and CDR2 FNYEAQ (reference sequence). This CDR3 is 16 amino acids long. The CDR3 here is CASSLAVAGVTGELFF. CDR3 sequence (DNA): TGTGCTAGCAGCTTAGCCGTAGCGGGAGTCACCGGGGAGCTGTTTTTT. Looking up the rest from reference TRBV7-7 and TRBJ2-2 gives the full variable domain: GAGVSQSPRYKVTKRGQDVTLRCDPISSHATLYWYQQALGQGPEFLTYFNYEAQPDKSGLPSDRFSAERPEGSISTLTIQRTEQRDSAMYRCASSLAVAGVTGELFFGEGSRLTVL.

The rearrangement joins TRBV6-5 to TRBJ2-1; D is possibly TRBD2 (5 bases). CDR1 and CDR2 (germline): MNHEY, SVGAGI. The germline V and J ends were trimmed by 2 bases and 5 bases, with 16 bases remaining between them. The CDR3 runs to 16 residues. CDR3 in DNA: TGTGCCAGCAGTTACAGTCGGAGGTCCACTGACAATGAGCAGTTCTTC. Translating it yields CASSYSRRSTDNEQFF.

V and J are TRBV14 and TRBJ1-1, with no clear D. With 3 bases removed from V and 11 bases from J, the gap between germline ends came to 19 bases. Germline V gene data show CDR1 as SGHDN and CDR2 as FVKESK. CDR3 length equals 14 residues. The CDR3 region is CASSQDDAGSKAFF. CDR3 coding DNA: TGTGCCAGCAGCCAGGATGACGCGGGCTCTAAGGCTTTCTTT.

V and J are TRBV15 and TRBJ2-1, with D possibly matching TRBD2 (6 bases). The germline V gene has CDR1 LNHNV and CDR2 YYDKDF (reference sequence). Trimming left V 3 bases short and J 1 base short, with 13 bases between. The CDR3 is 16 residues long. In DNA form, the CDR3 reads TGTGCCACCAGCAGGGGGGGAGATTTTTCCTACAATGAGCAGTTCTTC. Its protein product is CATSRGGDFSYNEQFF.

The J gene is TRBJ2-2, the V gene TRBV30; TRBD1 agrees at 7 bases. The V gene end was trimmed by 3 bases and the J gene end by 5 bases; junction bases not matched to a gene: 12. CDR1 and CDR2 from the germline V gene are GTSNPN and SVGIG (reference sequence). There are 16 residues in the CDR3. The CDR3 DNA reads TGTGCCTGGAGGGACAGGATCCGGGCGTGGACCGGGGAGCTGTTTTTT. Protein: CAWRDRIRAWTGELFF.

The V call is TRBV5-1, the J call TRBJ2-1; perhaps TRBD1 as D (6 bases). CDR3 size: 16 residues. In germline, CDR1 is SGHRS, CDR2 YFSETQ. V lost 4 bases, J lost 0 bases, and 14 bases lay in between. CDR3: CASSPQGDLSYNEQFF. The CDR3 bases are TGCGCCAGCAGCCCACAGGGAGATCTCTCCTACAATGAGCAGTTCTTC.

The chain joins TRBV29-1 to TRBJ1-1; possible D gene TRBD1, 5 bases. Trimming pared 4 bases from V and 4 bases from J, leaving 31 bases between. The V gene's germline CDR1 is SQVTM and CDR2 ANQGSEA. This CDR3 region has 19 residues. CDR3 sequence: CSVVRQAQASFIGGTEAFF. In DNA, the CDR3 is TGCAGCGTTGTAAGGCAGGCCCAGGCCTCGTTTATCGGGGGCACTGAAGCTTTCTTT.

The chain joins TRBV7-9 to TRBJ2-7, with TRBD2 identical over 10 bases. Germline lookup yields CDR1 SEHNR and CDR2 FQNEAQ (reference sequence). J gave up 3 bases and V 5 bases, and 10 bases lay outside the gene matches. The CDR3 contains 16 residues. The DNA for the CDR3 is TGTGCCAGCAGCCATACCCCCGGACTAGCGGACTACGAGCAGTACTTC. It encodes CASSHTPGLADYEQYF. Full variable domain (outside the CDR3, taken from reference TRBV7-9 and TRBJ2-7): DTGVSQNPRHKITKRGQNVTFRCDPISEHNRLYWYRQTLGQGPEFLTYFQNEAQLEKSRLLSDRFSAERPKGSFSTLEIQRTEQGDSAMYLCASSHTPGLADYEQYFGPGTRLTVT.

CDR3 in DNA: TGCGCCAGCAACCCCTCGGGGGGCCTTAACAATGAGCAGTTCTTC. Translation: CASNPSGGLNNEQFF. V gene TRBV5-1 combines with J gene TRBJ2-1; D is possibly TRBD2 (7 bases). The length of the CDR3 is 15 residues. Germline-derived CDR1 and CDR2 are SGHRS and YFSETQ. The V end was cut by 6 bases, the J end by 5 bases, with 18 bases between. Full variable domain (remainder filled in from reference TRBV5-1 and TRBJ2-1): KAGVTQTPRYLIKTRGQQVTLSCSPISGHRSVSWYQQTPGQGLQFLFEYFSETQRNKGNFPGRFSGRQFSNSRSEMNVSTLELGDSALYLCASNPSGGLNNEQFFGPGTRLTVL.

The chain combines TRBV30 with TRBJ2-7; tentative D call: TRBD2 (6 bases). V was trimmed by 1 base and J by 7 bases, leaving 23 bases between them. The CDR3 has 16 residues. The germline CDR1 and CDR2 sequences are GTSNPN and SVGIG (reference sequence). The CDR3: CAWSETLRGHGGEQYF. DNA for the CDR3: TGTGCCTGGAGTGAAACCCTCCGGGGCCACGGGGGAGAGCAGTACTTC.

The rearrangement links TRBV13 to TRBJ1-1; the D gene is possibly TRBD1 (6 bases). V shed 2 bases and J shed 0 bases, with 7 bases lying between them. This CDR3 contains 14 residues. Germline assignment: CDR1 PRHDT and CDR2 FYEKMQ (reference sequence). DNA for the CDR3: TGTGCCAGCAGCTTAAGGACAGTGAACACTGAAGCTTTCTTT. Protein product: CASSLRTVNTEAFF.

V gene TRBV7-8 combines with J gene TRBJ2-5; D ambiguous. Germline CDR1 SGHVS, CDR2 FQNEAQ. The CDR3 sequence is 14 residues long. Trimming shortened V by 1 base and J by 4 bases, and 10 bases separated the two germline ends. CDR3 in DNA: TGTGCCAGCAGCTTAGGAGAGGTGGGAGAGACCCAGTACTTC. It encodes CASSLGEVGETQYF.

The chain recombines TRBV7-2 with TRBJ2-7; 7 bases agree with TRBD2. CDR1 and CDR2 from the germline V gene are SGHTA and FQGNSA. Germline trimming cut 3 bases from V and 7 bases from J; bases unmatched to any gene: 12. CDR3 length: 15 amino acids. CDR3 DNA: TGTGCCAGCAGCTTGTGGACCGGGGGGACTTTTGAGCAGTACTTC. Translation gives CASSLWTGGTFEQYF.

This clone was detected only a few times. This chain uses TRBV29-1 with TRBJ2-7, with 9 bases fitting TRBD2. Trimming removed 4 bases from V and 2 bases from J; junction bases left unmatched: 6. The CDR3 totals 14 residues. Germline loops: CDR1 SQVTM, CDR2 ANQGSEA. CDR3 bases: TGCAGCGTTGTTGTTAGCGGGGGTACCTACGAGCAGTACTTC. Translation: CSVVVSGGTYEQYF.

This sequence joins TRBV28 and TRBJ2-7; D gene unclear. The CDR3 is 12 amino acids. V lost 3 bases to trimming and J lost 3 bases, with 6 bases between them. From germline, CDR1 is MDHEN and CDR2 SYDVKM. The CDR3 spells CASSFSFYEQYF. CDR3 sequence (DNA): TGTGCCAGCAGTTTTTCATTCTACGAGCAGTACTTC.

The rearrangement links TRBV15 to TRBJ2-7; 12 bases are a match to TRBD2. After removal of 3 bases from V and 4 bases from J, the junction contained 4 bases not matched to a gene. Germline CDR1 reads LNHNV; CDR2 reads YYDKDF (reference sequence). The length of the CDR3 is 15 residues. This CDR3 reads CATSRTSGSGYEQYF. The CDR3 nucleotides read TGTGCCACCAGCAGGACTAGCGGGAGTGGATACGAGCAGTACTTC.

The count of this clone is one. The rearrangement links TRBV18 to TRBJ2-2; 7 bases are a match to TRBD1. V shed 3 bases and J 0 bases; nucleotides not matched to a gene: 4. Germline CDR1 KGHSH, CDR2 LQKENI. CDR3 size: 16 residues. CDR3 loop: CASSPRQGTNTGELFF. CDR3 bases: TGTGCCAGCTCACCTCGACAGGGAACGAACACCGGGGAGCTGTTTTTT.

The V and J genes are TRBV6-5 and TRBJ2-5, with 9 bases that match TRBD1. V trimming: 3 bases; J trimming: 4 bases; junction bases outside the gene matches: 6. The CDR3 extends over 15 amino acids. Per the germline V gene, CDR1 is MNHEY and CDR2 is SVGAGI. CDR3 DNA sequence: TGTGCCAGCAGTTATCAACAGGGGGCGCGAGAGACCCAGTACTTC. Translated, it gives CASSYQQGARETQYF.